The 20 T cell receptor beta chains listed next were all sequenced from one sample in a study of CD8+CD57+ T cells in acquired aplastic anemia. Profiling of TCR beta VDJ combinations and CDR3 sequences used genomic DNA as template. Via MiXCR, TCRdb re-called the reads, giving one row per CDR3 protein. The table has just over 400,000 distinct CDR3 sequences, just under 70% seen once. Sample: sorted CD4+, CD8+, or CD8+CD57+ T cells (not recorded which) from PBMCs. These receptors were obtained from a human donor in good health, serving as a control.

The count of this clonotype is one. One junction end disagrees with the germline gene, perhaps due to a read error. V and J are TRBV7-2 and TRBJ2-2; D is undetermined. Germline-derived CDR1 and CDR2 are SGHTA and FQGNSA. The CDR3 runs 14 residues. The CDR3 bases are TGTGCCAGCAGCGGAGCCAGGCACAGCACAGATACGCAGTTT. Its protein product is CASSGARHSTDTQF.

The chain has TRBV2 and TRBJ1-2, with D maybe TRBD1 (6 bases). Deletions cut 8 bases from V and 1 base from J, with 23 bases between. This CDR3 is built from 17 residues. CDR1 SNHLY and CDR2 FYNNEI come from the germline V gene. Here the CDR3 DNA reads TGTGCCAGCTCACCGGTTGGGGGCAGGACTGTTAACTATGGCTACACCTTC. Encoded protein: CASSPVGGRTVNYGYTF. Combining the CDR3 with reference TRBV2 and TRBJ1-2 gives the whole variable domain EPEVTQTPSHQVTQMGQEVILRCVPISNHLYFYWYRQILGQKVEFLVSFYNNEISEKSEIFDDQFSVERPDGSNFTLKIRSTKLEDSAMYFCASSPVGGRTVNYGYTFGSGTRLTVV.

The table lists this clonotype with a few counts. This sequence joins TRBV12-3 or TRBV12-4 and TRBJ2-1; D is unclear. The CDR3 consists of 12 residues. Trimming took off 6 bases at V and 7 bases at J, with 10 bases between the two ends. Here the CDR3 DNA reads TGTGCCAGCAGCACGGTAGGTAATGAGCAGTTCTTC. It codes for CASSTVGNEQFF.

J is TRBJ2-5 and V is TRBV7-2, with D perhaps matching TRBD2 (6 bases). The V gene's germline CDR1 is SGHTA and CDR2 FQGNSA. The CDR3 spans 15 residues. V was shortened by 5 bases and J by 14 bases, with 27 bases between the two germline ends. In DNA, the CDR3 is TGTGCCAGCAGCCACGAGGAGGGAGGACGCGCAGTACTTTACTTC. Amino acid sequence: CASSHEEGGRAVLYF.

Regarding this clonotype: Sequence at one end of the junction differs from germline and may be a read error. The chain joins TRBV7-8 to TRBJ2-2; 7 bases map to TRBD1. The CDR3 length is 15 residues. Germline CDR1 and CDR2: SGHVS and FQNEAQ. This chain's CDR3 is CASSRHRGYTGQLFF. The CDR3 DNA sequence: TGTGCCAGCAGCCGGCACAGGGGTTACACCGGGCAGCTGTTTTTT. The full variable domain, rest sourced from reference TRBV7-8 and TRBJ2-2, is GAGVSQSPRYKVAKRGQDVALRCDPISGHVSLFWYQQALGQGPEFLTYFQNEAQLDKSGLPSDRFFAERPEGSVSTLKIQRTQQEDSAVYLCASSRHRGYTGQLFFGEGSRLTVL.

The chain has TRBV15 and TRBJ1-3, with 8 bases lining up with TRBD1. The CDR3 runs to 12 residues. Germline values: CDR1 LNHNV, CDR2 YYDKDF (reference sequence). With V trimmed by 7 bases and J by 16 bases, 12 bases remained unmatched. As DNA, the CDR3 is TGTGCCACCACCGAATTGGGACAGGCCAGCTATTTT. Protein sequence: CATTELGQASYF.

This clonotype showed up many times. This rearrangement joins TRBV12-3 or TRBV12-4 to TRBJ2-1; 8 bases align to TRBD2. The V segment lost 3 bases and the J segment 4 bases; nucleotides outside the gene matches: 2. The CDR3 loop spans 14 amino acids. CDR3 in amino acids: CASSLSGGYNEQFF. The CDR3 region has the DNA TGTGCCAGCAGTTTGAGCGGGGGATACAATGAGCAGTTCTTC.

As to this clonotype: The CDR3 does not close with the conserved phenylalanine or tryptophan, likely indicating a read error. It is unclear where the CDR3 begins or ends on the DNA, so no DNA is shown, and the CDR3 is as TCRdb lists it. V and J are TRBV19 and TRBJ1-5; whether TRBD1, the table's D call, matches the DNA was not checked. Germline CDR1 reads LNHDA; CDR2 reads SQIVND (reference sequence). A total of 14 residues make up the CDR3, ends included. CDR3: CASTGQGSQPPHLG.

This chain uses TRBV5-1 with TRBJ1-5; TRBD1 matches 9 bases. The CDR3 runs to 15 residues. J gave up 5 bases and V 4 bases, and 7 bases lay outside the gene matches. Germline V lookup: CDR1 SGHRS, CDR2 YFSETQ. The CDR3 protein is CASSEGTGIHQPQHF. CDR3 DNA: TGCGCCAGCAGCGAAGGGACAGGGATCCATCAGCCCCAGCATTTT.

This clonotype was counted at least ten times. The chain couples TRBV20-1 to TRBJ1-4; a weak D match, TRBD1 (5 bases). V gave up 4 bases and J gave up 5 bases, with 14 bases separating them. Germline CDR1 reads DFQATT; CDR2 reads SNEGSKA (reference sequence). The CDR3 has 14 amino acids. In DNA form, the CDR3 reads TGCAGTGCTAAGGATACAGGACCGAATGAAAAACTGTTTTTT. The encoded protein is CSAKDTGPNEKLFF.

This clonotype has a single count. The CDR3 reads CASSPDASADTQYF. The CDR3 DNA is TGTGCCAGCAGCCCAGACGCTAGCGCAGATACGCAGTATTTT. J is TRBJ2-3 and V is TRBV11-2; D might be TRBD2 (6 bases). CDR3 length: 14 amino acids. Trimming shortened V by 5 bases and J by 4 bases, and 13 bases separated the two germline ends. Germline CDR1 is SGHAT and CDR2 is FQNNGV.

This sequence joins TRBV10-3 and TRBJ1-5, with 9 bases aligning to TRBD1. The V segment lost 4 bases and the J segment 6 bases; nucleotides outside the gene matches: 4. The germline V gene has CDR1 ENHRY and CDR2 SYGVKD. This CDR3 has 14 residues. CDR3 sequence reads: CAISGDRATQPQHF. As DNA, the CDR3 is TGTGCCATCAGTGGGGACAGGGCCACTCAGCCCCAGCATTTT.

The CDR3 protein is CASSERAVYEQYF. CDR3 sequence (DNA): TGTGCCAGCAGTGAAAGGGCGGTGTACGAGCAGTACTTC. V and J are TRBV2 and TRBJ2-7, with no clear D. The CDR3 is 13 residues long. The germline V and J ends were trimmed by 2 bases and 4 bases, with 9 bases remaining between them. Germline values: CDR1 SNHLY, CDR2 FYNNEI.

On this clonotype itself: Germline is not matched at one junction end, which may reflect a read error. This CDR3 reads CASSGQGAEGTQYF. The CDR3 DNA reads as TGTGCCAGCAGCGGACAGGGGGCGGAAGGGACCCAGTACTTC. The gene calls are TRBV5-1 and TRBJ2-5; 11 nucleotides agree with TRBD1. The length of the CDR3 is 14 residues. The germline CDR1 and CDR2 sequences are SGHRS and YFSETQ. The complete variable domain, with remaining parts taken from reference TRBV5-1 and TRBJ2-5, reads KAGVTQTPRYLIKTRGQQVTLSCSPISGHRSVSWYQQTPGQGLQFLFEYFSETQRNKGNFPGRFSGRQFSNSRSEMNVSTLELGDSALYLCASSGQGAEGTQYFGPGTRLLVL.

The genes are TRBV12-3 or TRBV12-4 and TRBJ2-7; 11 positions match TRBD1. This CDR3 has 14 residues. Trimming cost V 6 bases and J 7 bases; bases outside gene matches: 8. The CDR3 sequence: CASRVGTGGTEQYF. CDR3 nucleotides: TGTGCCAGCAGGGTTGGGACAGGGGGTACGGAGCAGTACTTC.

A few counts support this clonotype. This chain joins TRBV7-9 and TRBJ2-6, with D uncertain. CDR1 and CDR2 (germline): SEHNR, FQNEAQ (reference sequence). The CDR3 totals 14 residues. V lost 1 base to trimming and J lost 4 bases, with 5 bases between them. CDR3 in DNA: TGTGCCAGCAGCTTAGAACAGGGGGCCAACGTCCTGACTTTC. Translation: CASSLEQGANVLTF.

The chain recombines TRBV7-2 with TRBJ1-5; TRBD1 agrees at 7 bases. This CDR3 comprises 16 residues. CDR1 is SGHTA and CDR2 is FQGNSA in the germline V gene. V shed 1 base, J shed 4 bases, and the junction held 7 bases outside the gene matches. CDR3 loop: CASSLVGTENNQPQHF. The CDR3 nucleotides are TGTGCCAGCAGCTTAGTCGGGACAGAAAATAATCAGCCCCAGCATTTT.

The chain has TRBV9 and TRBJ2-7; the D gene is possibly TRBD1 (5 bases). Germline V gene sequence: CDR1 SGDLS, CDR2 YYNGEE. V lost 2 bases, J lost 0 bases, and 9 bases lay in between. The CDR3 covers 14 residues. CDR3 residues: CASSVATASYEQYF. The CDR3 DNA sequence: TGTGCCAGCAGCGTTGCGACAGCCTCCTACGAGCAGTACTTC.

This clonotype was counted once. One end of the junction does not line up with germline, which may come from a read error. V is TRBV7-2 and J is TRBJ1-1, with D maybe TRBD1 (5 bases). Germline V gene lookup returns CDR1 SGHTA and CDR2 FQGNSA. The CDR3 has 14 residues. CDR3 region: CASSLAGVNNEAFF. The CDR3, as DNA: TGTGCCAGCAGCCTGGCGGGGGTGAACAATGAAGCGTTCTTT.

The chain carries TRBV5-1 and TRBJ2-2, with a tentative D call TRBD2 (6 bases). This CDR3 is built from 14 residues. Germline CDR1 is SGHRS and CDR2 is YFSETQ. V lost 2 bases and J 4 bases, leaving 9 bases between the germline ends. In DNA, the CDR3 is TGCGCCAGCAGCTTCGACGGGAGCACCGGGGAGCTGTTTTTT. It encodes CASSFDGSTGELFF.